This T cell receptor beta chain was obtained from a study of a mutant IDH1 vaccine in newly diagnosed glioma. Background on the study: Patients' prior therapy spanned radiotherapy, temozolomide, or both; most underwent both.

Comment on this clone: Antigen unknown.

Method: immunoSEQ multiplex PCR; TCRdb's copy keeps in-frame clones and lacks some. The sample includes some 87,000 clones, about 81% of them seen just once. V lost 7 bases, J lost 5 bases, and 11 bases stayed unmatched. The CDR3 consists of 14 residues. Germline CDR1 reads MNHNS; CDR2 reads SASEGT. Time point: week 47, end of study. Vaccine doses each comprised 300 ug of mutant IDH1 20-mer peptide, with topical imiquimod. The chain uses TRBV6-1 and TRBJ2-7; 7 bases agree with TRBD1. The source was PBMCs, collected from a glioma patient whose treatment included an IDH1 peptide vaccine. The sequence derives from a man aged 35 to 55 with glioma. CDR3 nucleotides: TGTGCCAGCAACCCATCGACAGGGACCAACGAGCAGTACTTC. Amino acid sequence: CASNPSTGTNEQYF.